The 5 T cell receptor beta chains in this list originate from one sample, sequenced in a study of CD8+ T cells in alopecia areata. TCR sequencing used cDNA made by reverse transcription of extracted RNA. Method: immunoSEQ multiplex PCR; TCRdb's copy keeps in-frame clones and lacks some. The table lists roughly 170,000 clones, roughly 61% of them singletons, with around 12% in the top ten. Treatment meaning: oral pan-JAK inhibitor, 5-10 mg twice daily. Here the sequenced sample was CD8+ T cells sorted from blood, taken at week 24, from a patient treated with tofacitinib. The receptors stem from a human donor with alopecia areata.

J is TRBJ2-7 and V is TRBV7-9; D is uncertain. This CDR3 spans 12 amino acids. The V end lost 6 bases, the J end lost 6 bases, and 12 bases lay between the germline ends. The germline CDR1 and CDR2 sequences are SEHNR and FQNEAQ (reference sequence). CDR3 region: CASSSGLGEQYF. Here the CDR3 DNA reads TGTGCCAGCAGTTCGGGCCTCGGCGAGCAGTACTTC.

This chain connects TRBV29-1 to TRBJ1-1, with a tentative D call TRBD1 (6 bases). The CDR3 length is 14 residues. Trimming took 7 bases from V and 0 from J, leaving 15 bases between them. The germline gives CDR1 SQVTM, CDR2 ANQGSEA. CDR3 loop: CSDGGRSVNTEAFF. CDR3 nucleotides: TGCAGCGATGGGGGGCGTTCAGTGAACACTGAAGCTTTCTTT.

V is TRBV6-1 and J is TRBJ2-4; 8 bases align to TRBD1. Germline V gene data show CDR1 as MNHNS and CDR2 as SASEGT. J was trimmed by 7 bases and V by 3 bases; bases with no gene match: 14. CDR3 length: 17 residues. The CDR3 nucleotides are TGTGCCAGCAGTGAGGACGACAGGGGCCGGACAGCCAACATTCAGTACTTC. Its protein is CASSEDDRGRTANIQYF.

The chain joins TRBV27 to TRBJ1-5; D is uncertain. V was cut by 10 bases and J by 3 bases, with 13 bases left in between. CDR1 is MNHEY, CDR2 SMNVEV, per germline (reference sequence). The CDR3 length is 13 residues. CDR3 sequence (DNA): TGTGCCACCAGAGATAGGGACAATCAGCCCCAGCATTTT. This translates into CATRDRDNQPQHF.

The CDR3 bases are TGTGCCAGTGGGGGTTCCCCCTACAATGAGCAGTTCTTC. It encodes CASGGSPYNEQFF. The chain links TRBV7-6 to TRBJ2-1; D possibly uses TRBD1 or TRBD2 (5 bases each). Per the germline V gene, CDR1 is SGHVS and CDR2 is FNYEAQ. CDR3 length: 13 residues. The V end lost 9 bases, the J end lost 2 bases, and 11 bases lay between the germline ends. Based on the CDR3 plus reference TRBV7-6 and TRBJ2-1, the full variable domain is GAGVSQSPRYKVTKRGQDVALRCDPISGHVSLYWYRQALGQGPEFLTYFNYEAQQDKSGLPNDRFSAERPEGSISTLTIQRTEQRDSAMYRCASGGSPYNEQFFGPGTRLTVL.